This T cell receptor beta chain was sequenced in a study of T-cell memory formation after mild COVID-19. Constant-segment-primed 5'RACE gave TCR alpha and TCR beta cDNA libraries with sample barcodes and UMIs. One entry per CDR3 protein, called by TCRdb with MiXCR from the 5' RACE reads. The sample yields about 57,000 distinct CDR3 sequences, approximately 12% seen once. The CDR3 sequence is 14 residues long. Between the trimmed V and J ends, which lost 5 bases and 8 bases, there was a span of 15 bases. Germline CDR1 is MNHNY and CDR2 is SVGAGI (reference sequence). The material sequenced was PBMCs or a T cell subset sorted from them (not recorded which). V usage is TRBV6-6 and J usage is TRBJ1-4; tentatively, D is TRBD1 (6 bases). The clonotype was recovered from a man between 18 and 35 years old who had mild COVID-19 (a few samples of this study predate the infection). Cell type and time point are not known. CDR3 residues: CASSPGQQEEKLFF. CDR3 bases: TGTGCCAGCAGTCCGGGACAACAGGAAGAAAAACTGTTTTTT.